The 16 T cell receptor beta chains reported below all come from one sample, sequenced in a study of lymphopenia after photon versus proton radiotherapy. Sequencing used immunoSEQ multiplex PCR; TCRdb keeps in-frame clones, though not all of them. The sample carries about 20,000 clones, approximately 84% recorded once. The specimen was peripheral blood, collected from a patient treated with photon-based radiotherapy. These receptors were collected from a woman aged 45-59 years with pancreatic cancer.

The V call is TRBV19, the J call TRBJ2-1; either TRBD1 or TRBD2 may fit D (6 bases each). Germline V lookup: CDR1 LNHDA, CDR2 SQIVND (reference sequence). This CDR3 has 15 amino acids. V was shortened by 4 bases and J by 7 bases, with 17 bases between the two germline ends. CDR3 in DNA: TGTGCCAGTAGTAGTCCCGGGGGCGCTCGGAATGAGCAGTTCTTC. Translated, it gives CASSSPGGARNEQFF.

This chain connects TRBV29-1 to TRBJ1-4, with 7 bases that match TRBD1. The CDR3 covers 14 residues. The germline V gene encodes CDR1 SQVTM and CDR2 ANQGSEA. J was trimmed by 5 bases and V by 6 bases; bases with no gene match: 9. CDR3 DNA sequence: TGCAGCGTGACCAGGACAGGATGGAATGAAAAACTGTTTTTT. Residues: CSVTRTGWNEKLFF.

V usage is TRBV19 and J usage is TRBJ2-7; the D gene is possibly TRBD1 (6 bases). The CDR3 contains 14 residues. Germline loops: CDR1 LNHDA, CDR2 SQIVND (reference sequence). The ends were cut back, 3 bases at V and 3 bases at J, with 12 bases in the middle. The CDR3: CASSISTGNYEQYF. CDR3 sequence (DNA): TGTGCCAGTAGTATTTCAACAGGGAACTACGAGCAGTACTTC.

This chain connects TRBV7-9 to TRBJ2-7, with 10 bases matching TRBD2. J lost 2 bases, V lost 5 bases, and 6 bases had no gene match. Germline CDR1 is SEHNR and CDR2 is FQNEAQ (reference sequence). The CDR3 runs to 15 residues. The DNA of the CDR3 is TGTGCCAGCAGCCCCCTAGCGGGAGTACCCTACGAGCAGTACTTC. Protein product: CASSPLAGVPYEQYF.

The chain links TRBV11-3 to TRBJ2-2; D ambiguous. The CDR3 sequence is 17 residues long. In germline, CDR1 is SGHNT, CDR2 YENEEA. V lost 0 bases, J lost 0 bases, and 11 bases lay in between. DNA of the CDR3: TGTGCCAGCAGCTTAGAAGTTTCATCCCCGAACACCGGGGAGCTGTTTTTT. Translated, it gives CASSLEVSSPNTGELFF.

This clone appeared once. The rearrangement joins TRBV19 to TRBJ2-3; D possibly corresponds to TRBD2 (6 bases). Trimming took 6 bases from V and 2 from J, leaving 15 bases between them. CDR3 length: 15 residues. Germline CDR1 reads LNHDA; CDR2 reads SQIVND (reference sequence). The CDR3 DNA follows: TGTGCCAGTAGGGATACTAGCAGAACCACAGATACGCAGTATTTT. As protein: CASRDTSRTTDTQYF.

The chain is built from TRBV4-2 and TRBJ1-1; D gene uncertain. This CDR3 is 17 amino acids long. Germline loops: CDR1 LGHNA, CDR2 YNFKEQ. V was clipped by 0 bases and J by 10 bases, with 24 bases between them. The CDR3, as DNA: TGTGCCAGCAGCCAAGAGGTCCAAGGACCGTTAGGTCGTGGAGCTTTCTTT. Its translation is CASSQEVQGPLGRGAFF.

The chain couples TRBV30 to TRBJ1-3, with 10 bases fitting TRBD1. After removal of 4 bases from V and 1 base from J, the junction contained 4 bases not matched to a gene. CDR1 is GTSNPN, CDR2 SVGIG, per germline (reference sequence). The CDR3 runs to 15 residues. The CDR3 coding sequence is TGTGCCTGGATCCGGGACAGGGGTTCTGGAAACACCATATATTTT. This gives the protein CAWIRDRGSGNTIYF.

The chain combines TRBV7-2 with TRBJ2-1; TRBD2 agrees at 12 bases. Germline values: CDR1 SGHTA, CDR2 FQGNSA. V shed 5 bases, J shed 5 bases, and the junction held 1 base outside the gene matches. This CDR3 has 14 residues. The CDR3 reads CASSRTSGNNEQFF. CDR3 DNA: TGTGCCAGCAGCAGGACTAGCGGGAACAATGAGCAGTTCTTC.

In its sample, this clone was seen once. This chain's CDR3 is CSATLVSGELFF. DNA for the CDR3: TGCAGCGCCACACTAGTTTCCGGGGAGCTGTTTTTT. This chain joins TRBV29-1 and TRBJ2-2, with D perhaps matching TRBD2 (5 bases). The germline V gene has CDR1 SQVTM and CDR2 ANQGSEA. The ends were cut back, 7 bases at V and 6 bases at J, with 12 bases in the middle. The CDR3 runs to 12 residues.

The chain employs TRBV7-2 and TRBJ2-7, with D unclear. Trimming shortened V by 0 bases and J by 2 bases, and 8 bases separated the two germline ends. The CDR3 loop spans 14 amino acids. Per the germline V gene, CDR1 is SGHTA and CDR2 is FQGNSA. The DNA for the CDR3 is TGTGCCAGCAGCTTAGCGACTCATACCTACGAGCAGTACTTC. This encodes CASSLATHTYEQYF. Full variable domain (outside the CDR3, taken from reference TRBV7-2 and TRBJ2-7): GAGVSQSPSNKVTEKGKDVELRCDPISGHTALYWYRQSLGQGLEFLIYFQGNSAPDKSGLPSDRFSAERTGGSVSTLTIQRTQQEDSAVYLCASSLATHTYEQYFGPGTRLTVT.

The V and J genes are TRBV28 and TRBJ1-2, with D tentatively TRBD1 (5 bases). Deletions cut 2 bases from V and 4 bases from J, with 8 bases between. The CDR3 totals 13 residues. Germline-derived CDR1 and CDR2 are MDHEN and SYDVKM. Here the CDR3 DNA reads TGTGCCAGCAGTTTAGCGAGGGGCTATGGCTACACCTTC. Translating it yields CASSLARGYGYTF.

This clone came up once. The CDR3 here is CASSAGQGNTEAFF. CDR3 coding DNA: TGTGCCAGCAGTGCGGGACAGGGAAACACTGAAGCTTTCTTT. The rearrangement links TRBV6-5 to TRBJ1-1, with TRBD1 identical over 9 bases. CDR3 length: 14 amino acids. V trimming: 5 bases; J trimming: 2 bases; junction bases outside the gene matches: 3. CDR1 and CDR2 from the germline V gene are MNHEY and SVGAGI.

The V call is TRBV5-4, the J call TRBJ2-7; tentatively, D is TRBD2 (7 bases). V lost 2 bases to trimming and J lost 8 bases, with 20 bases between them. Germline lookup yields CDR1 SGHNT and CDR2 YYREEE (reference sequence). The CDR3 sequence is 15 residues long. This CDR3 is CASSFNGGGRGQQYF. As DNA, the CDR3 is TGTGCCAGCAGCTTTAATGGGGGGGGCCGCGGACAGCAGTACTTC.

This sequence joins TRBV27 and TRBJ1-2, with TRBD1 identical over 8 bases. In germline, CDR1 is MNHEY, CDR2 SMNVEV (reference sequence). Unmatched junction bases numbered 8, after V lost 4 bases and J lost 1 base. The CDR3 has 16 residues. CDR3 protein: CASSSTGARLNYGYTF. The CDR3, as DNA: TGTGCCAGCAGTTCGACAGGGGCTCGACTTAACTATGGCTACACCTTC.

This chain joins TRBV29-1 and TRBJ2-3, with D possibly TRBD2 on 5 matching bases. The CDR3 has 14 residues. Per germline, CDR1 SQVTM and CDR2 ANQGSEA. Trimming left V 7 bases short and J 0 bases short, with 14 bases between. The CDR3 DNA sequence: TGCAGCGCGGGGTTGGGCTCAAGCACAGATACGCAGTATTTT. It is translated as CSAGLGSSTDTQYF.